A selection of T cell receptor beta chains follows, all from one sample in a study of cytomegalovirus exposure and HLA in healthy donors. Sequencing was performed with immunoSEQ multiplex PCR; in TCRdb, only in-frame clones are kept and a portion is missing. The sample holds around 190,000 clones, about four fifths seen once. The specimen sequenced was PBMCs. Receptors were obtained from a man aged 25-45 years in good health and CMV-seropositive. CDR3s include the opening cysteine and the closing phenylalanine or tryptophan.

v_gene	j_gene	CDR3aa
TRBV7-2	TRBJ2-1	CASSFLAGASEQFF
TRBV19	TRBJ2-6	CASSTSGLRRANVLTF
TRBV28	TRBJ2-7	CASSPHSGPPPEQYF
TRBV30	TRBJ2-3	CAWTSIVADTQYF
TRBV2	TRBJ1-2	CASRPERSGGYTF
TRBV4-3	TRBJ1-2	CASSQAGGLGGGYTF
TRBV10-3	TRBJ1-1	CAISETGGTEAFF
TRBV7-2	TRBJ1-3	CASSLGHPSSGNTIYF
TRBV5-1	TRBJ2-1	CASSLTGQGNNEQFF
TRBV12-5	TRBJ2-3	CASGHGTSGSTDTQYF
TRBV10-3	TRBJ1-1	CAISESRRGSETEAFF
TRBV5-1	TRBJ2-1	CASSGWTSGGSYNEQFF
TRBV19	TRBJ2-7	CASSIERRGEQYF
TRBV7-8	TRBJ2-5	CASSLGRGQETQYF
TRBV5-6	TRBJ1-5	CASSLEGVNQPQHF
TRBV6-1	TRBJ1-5	CASSGGDRRGKPQHF
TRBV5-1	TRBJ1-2	CASRPGDLGYTF
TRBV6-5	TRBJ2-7	CATQVAGSPEQYF
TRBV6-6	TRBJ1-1	CASSYYLTGGGTEAFF
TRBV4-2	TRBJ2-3	CASSDYQTPTDTQYF
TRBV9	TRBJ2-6	CASSPRTSILSGANVLTF
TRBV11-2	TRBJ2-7	CASSLSLGVGGGEQYF
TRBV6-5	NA	CASSSSATYEQYF
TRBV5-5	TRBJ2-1	CASSLGTSGSYEQFF
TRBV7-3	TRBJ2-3	CASSLRGGGVPDTQYF
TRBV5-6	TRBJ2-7	CASSPTGYEQYF
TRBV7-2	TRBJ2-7	CASSSPGQGTYEQYF
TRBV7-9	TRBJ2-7	CASSPYGTDYEQYF
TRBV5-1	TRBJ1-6	CASGTASLNSPLHF
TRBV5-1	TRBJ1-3	CASSLTGAPGNTIYF
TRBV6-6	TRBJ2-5	CASRSQAGAVRETQYF
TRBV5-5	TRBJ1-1	CASSPRSSVNTEAFF
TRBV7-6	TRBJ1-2	CASSLAGGDGYTF
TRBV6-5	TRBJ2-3	CASNRDTPDTQYF
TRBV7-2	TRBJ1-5	CASSQGGYWNQPQHF
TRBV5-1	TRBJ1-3	CASSLPDRGRGNTIYF
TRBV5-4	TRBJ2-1	CASSGSGGRSYNEQFF
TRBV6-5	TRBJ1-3	CASSPTQGNTIYF
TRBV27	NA	CASSPGQDYEQYF
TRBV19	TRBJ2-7	CASSSPLPPREQYF
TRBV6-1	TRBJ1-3	CASSEQGITGNTIYF
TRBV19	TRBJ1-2	CASTQRGTRGILLPHYYGYTF
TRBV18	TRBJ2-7	CASSPDMAYEQYF
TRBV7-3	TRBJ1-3	CASSLSGILSGNTIYF
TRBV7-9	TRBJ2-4	CASSFFSRDKNIQYF